Below, 20 T cell receptor beta chains from the same sample are listed, as sequenced in a study of T cell responses to AZD1222 COVID-19 vaccine. The assay was immunoSEQ multiplex PCR, and TCRdb's table has in-frame clones only and misses some. This table has 100,000 to 110,000 clones, about 87% appearing once. The sample consisted of peripheral blood, taken on day 0 of AZD1222 vaccination. The receptors were sampled from an adult in good health.

The DNA of the CDR3 is TGTGCCAGCAGCTTGTGGAGGGGCTTGGAGCAGTTCTTC. This codes for CASSLWRGLEQFF. The chain carries TRBV5-6 and TRBJ2-1; D perhaps matches TRBD2 (6 bases). CDR1 and CDR2 (germline): SGHDT, YYEEEE. V was clipped by 1 base and J by 10 bases, with 12 bases between them. This CDR3 is built from 13 residues. Full variable domain (remainder filled in from reference TRBV5-6 and TRBJ2-1): DAGVTQSPTHLIKTRGQQVTLRCSPKSGHDTVSWYQQALGQGPQFIFQYYEEEERQRGNFPDRFSGHQFPNYSSELNVNALLLGDSALYLCASSLWRGLEQFFGPGTRLTVL.

The chain links TRBV15 to TRBJ2-7; D is undetermined. Germline loops: CDR1 LNHNV, CDR2 YYDKDF (reference sequence). This CDR3 has 15 residues. V was clipped by 2 bases and J by 0 bases, with 11 bases between them. The CDR3 sequence: CATSRRRDGSYEQYF. CDR3 coding DNA: TGTGCCACCAGCAGACGACGAGACGGCTCCTACGAGCAGTACTTC.

The chain uses TRBV27 and TRBJ1-2; 7 bases match TRBD1. Germline V gene data show CDR1 as MNHEY and CDR2 as SMNVEV (reference sequence). The CDR3 is 14 residues long. The V segment lost 3 bases and the J segment 6 bases; nucleotides outside the gene matches: 7. The CDR3, as DNA: TGTGCCAGCAGTTTTGGGGACAGAAGTAATGGCTACACCTTC. Amino acid sequence: CASSFGDRSNGYTF.

The chain has TRBV2 and TRBJ1-1; weak D call: TRBD1 (5 bases). The V and J ends lost 7 bases and 8 bases respectively, with 14 bases between them. CDR3 length equals 12 residues. Germline lookup yields CDR1 SNHLY and CDR2 FYNNEI. The CDR3 region is CASISGGREAFF. The CDR3 region has the DNA TGTGCCAGCATTTCGGGGGGAAGAGAAGCTTTCTTT.

This rearrangement joins TRBV7-3 to TRBJ1-2, with 7 bases identical to TRBD1. The CDR3 sequence is 15 residues long. Germline loops: CDR1 SGHTA, CDR2 FQGTGA. V lost 0 bases to trimming and J lost 4 bases; unmatched junction nucleotides: 5. The CDR3 DNA reads TGTGCCAGCAGCTTAACAGGGGGCTTAGGCTATGGCTACACCTTC. Its protein is CASSLTGGLGYGYTF.

The rearrangement joins TRBV4-2 to TRBJ2-1, with TRBD2 identical over 8 bases. The CDR3 is 17 residues long. The ends lost 1 base at V and 7 bases at J; junction bases unmatched: 12. Germline CDR1 reads LGHNA; CDR2 reads YNFKEQ. CDR3 bases: TGTGCCAGCAGCCAAGTCTTGTTGACGGGAGGGGGAAATGAGCAGTTCTTC. This encodes CASSQVLLTGGGNEQFF.

This clone was seen a handful of times. The chain employs TRBV19 and TRBJ2-1, with 7 bases identical to TRBD2. This CDR3 comprises 16 residues. J was trimmed by 0 bases and V by 5 bases; bases with no gene match: 7. In germline, CDR1 is LNHDA, CDR2 SQIVND (reference sequence). Here the CDR3 DNA reads TGTGCCAGTAGTCTACTAGCGTTTAACTCCTACAATGAGCAGTTCTTC. Translation gives CASSLLAFNSYNEQFF.

V usage is TRBV7-8 and J usage is TRBJ2-7; possibly TRBD1 for D (5 bases). Germline CDR1 SGHVS, CDR2 FQNEAQ. The germline V and J ends were trimmed by 1 base and 2 bases, with 9 bases remaining between them. The CDR3 is 14 residues long. CDR3 residues: CASSLDGQAYEQYF. CDR3 DNA sequence: TGTGCCAGCAGCTTAGACGGACAAGCCTACGAGCAGTACTTC.

The chain carries TRBV7-9 and TRBJ2-3, with TRBD1 matching 11 bases. The trim removed 3 bases at V and 2 bases at J, leaving 1 base unmatched. Germline V gene data show CDR1 as SEHNR and CDR2 as FQNEAQ (reference sequence). The CDR3 loop spans 15 amino acids. As DNA, the CDR3 is TGTGCCAGCAGCTTGGGACAGGGGGTCACAGATACGCAGTATTTT. Protein: CASSLGQGVTDTQYF.

A few counts support this clone. The V call is TRBV15, the J call TRBJ2-7, with 9 nucleotides matching TRBD2. In germline, CDR1 is LNHNV, CDR2 YYDKDF (reference sequence). The CDR3 spans 16 residues. Unmatched junction bases numbered 6, after V lost 0 bases and J lost 3 bases. CDR3 in amino acids: CATSRDRTSGYYEQYF. The CDR3 DNA reads TGTGCCACCAGCAGAGATCGAACTAGCGGGTACTACGAGCAGTACTTC. Filled out from reference TRBV15 and TRBJ2-7, the complete variable domain reads DAMVIQNPRYQVTQFGKPVTLSCSQTLNHNVMYWYQQKSSQAPKLLFHYYDKDFNNEADTPDNFQSRRPNTSFCFLDIRSPGLGDTAMYLCATSRDRTSGYYEQYFGPGTRLTVT.

Comments on this clone: This sequence may be a read error, since a much larger clone differs from it by one base. The sample has other DNA sequences that encode this CDR3 too. For the CDR3, the DNA is TGTGCCAGCAGTTACAAGGAAAACACTGAAGCTTTCTTT. Translated: CASSYKENTEAFF. The chain recombines TRBV6-2 or TRBV6-3 with TRBJ1-1, with no clear D. This CDR3 has 13 residues. The germline V gene has CDR1 MNHEY and CDR2 SVGEGT. The V and J ends lost 2 bases and 2 bases respectively, with 6 bases between them.

V is TRBV4-2 and J is TRBJ1-6; maybe TRBD1 (6 bases). Between the trimmed V and J ends, which lost 3 bases and 0 bases, there was a span of 12 bases. The CDR3 is made up of 17 amino acids. Germline V CDR1 and CDR2: LGHNA, YNFKEQ. CDR3 sequence reads: CASSQDQGSSYNSPLHF. The CDR3 DNA sequence: TGTGCCAGCAGCCAGGACCAGGGGAGCTCCTATAATTCACCCCTCCACTTT.

The V call is TRBV11-2, the J call TRBJ2-7; perhaps TRBD2 as D (6 bases). From germline, CDR1 is SGHAT and CDR2 FQNNGV. Between the trimmed V and J ends, which lost 5 bases and 1 base, there was a span of 21 bases. CDR3 length equals 17 residues. The CDR3 reads CASSPIRRGPTSYEQYF. DNA for the CDR3: TGTGCCAGCAGCCCCATCAGGAGGGGACCGACATCCTACGAGCAGTACTTC.

The chain has TRBV11-2 and TRBJ1-1; tentative D call: TRBD1 (5 bases). Germline loops: CDR1 SGHAT, CDR2 FQNNGV. Trimming cost V 5 bases and J 6 bases, with 16 bases left between them. The CDR3 has 14 residues. The CDR3 loop reads CASSLQTYRSEAFF. CDR3 nucleotides: TGTGCCAGCAGCCTACAAACTTACAGGTCTGAAGCTTTCTTT.

The chain combines TRBV7-2 with TRBJ2-7, with 7 bases that match TRBD2. The CDR3 totals 13 residues. The germline V gene has CDR1 SGHTA and CDR2 FQGNSA. V shed 2 bases, J shed 2 bases, and the junction held 0 bases outside the gene matches. The CDR3 coding sequence is TGTGCCAGCAGCTTACTAGCGGCCTACGAGCAGTACTTC. Its protein product is CASSLLAAYEQYF.

V usage is TRBV27 and J usage is TRBJ2-1; no clear D gene. The CDR3 consists of 16 residues. Germline V lookup: CDR1 MNHEY, CDR2 SMNVEV (reference sequence). V gave up 6 bases and J gave up 4 bases, with 19 bases separating them. The DNA of the CDR3 is TGTGCCAGCAGCCCTAAATACAGTGGAAAATACAATGAGCAGTTCTTC. Translating it yields CASSPKYSGKYNEQFF.

The CDR3: CASSYPTLNGPPEAFF. CDR3 nucleotide sequence: TGTGCCAGCAGTTATCCCACCTTAAACGGACCCCCTGAAGCTTTCTTT. The chain uses TRBV6-2 or TRBV6-3 and TRBJ1-1; no definite D call. Germline V CDR1 and CDR2: MNHEY, SVGEGT. The CDR3 runs 16 residues. The ends were cut back, 3 bases at V and 6 bases at J, with 20 bases in the middle.

The chain uses TRBV20-1 and TRBJ1-1; 7 bases are a match to TRBD1. Germline loops: CDR1 DFQATT, CDR2 SNEGSKA (reference sequence). Unmatched junction bases numbered 11, after V lost 3 bases and J lost 4 bases. This CDR3 is built from 15 residues. The CDR3 here is CSASMAAQGGTEAFF. In DNA form, the CDR3 reads TGCAGTGCTAGTATGGCCGCCCAGGGGGGCACTGAAGCTTTCTTT.

This chain links TRBV27 with TRBJ2-1; maybe TRBD2 (5 bases). The CDR3 is 18 residues long. V lost 2 bases to trimming and J lost 6 bases, with 23 bases between them. The germline V gene has CDR1 MNHEY and CDR2 SMNVEV (reference sequence). DNA for the CDR3: TGTGCCAGCAGTTTACAGGCTCCTCAGCGGCGGGTAATCAATGAGCAGTTCTTC. This encodes CASSLQAPQRRVINEQFF.

This clone occurred a few times. The rearrangement joins TRBV3-1 (or the pseudogene TRBV3-2) to TRBJ2-7, with D uncertain. The CDR3 contains 13 residues. The germline V gene encodes CDR1 LGHDT and CDR2 YNNKEL (reference sequence). V shed 4 bases and J shed 3 bases, with 10 bases lying between them. The CDR3 is CASSRQANYEQYF. CDR3 bases: TGTGCCAGCAGCCGCCAGGCTAACTACGAGCAGTACTTC.